The 6 T cell receptor beta chains below come from one sample, sequenced in a study of Graves' ophthalmopathy and Graves' hyperthyroidism. Amplifying from RNA transcripts, the study obtained TCR beta CDR3 regions. RT-PCR with HTBI primers came first, then second-round multiplex PCR. TCRdb re-called the multiplex PCR reads through MiXCR, storing one row per CDR3 protein. The sample has 660,000 or so distinct CDR3 sequences; 35% to 45% are singletons. Sequenced: peripheral blood. Receptor source: an adult man with Graves' ophthalmopathy.

The chain carries TRBV24-1 and TRBJ2-7, with 9 bases matching TRBD2. Germline V gene sequence: CDR1 KGHDR, CDR2 SFDVKD. This CDR3 spans 15 amino acids. V shed 5 bases and J 3 bases; nucleotides not matched to a gene: 7. CDR3 amino acids: CATSGASGIYYEQYF. DNA for the CDR3: TGTGCCACCAGTGGAGCTAGCGGGATATACTACGAGCAGTACTTC.

The CDR3 spells CASSAYLGDYQETQYF. CDR3 DNA sequence: TGTGCCAGCAGCGCCTACCTGGGGGACTACCAAGAGACCCAGTACTTC. The chain employs TRBV7-2 and TRBJ2-5, with D perhaps TRBD2 (6 bases). Trimming stripped 5 bases from V and 0 bases from J, with 16 bases between. The CDR3 covers 16 residues. Per the germline V gene, CDR1 is SGHTA and CDR2 is FQGNSA.

This clonotype was seen repeatedly, ten times or more. This chain links TRBV14 with TRBJ1-4; D call uncertain. V was clipped by 5 bases and J by 8 bases, with 9 bases between them. This CDR3 spans 12 amino acids. Per the germline V gene, CDR1 is SGHDN and CDR2 is FVKESK. The CDR3 region has the DNA TGTGCCAGCAGCTTCAAGCGGGAAAAACTGTTTTTT. This encodes CASSFKREKLFF.

This chain connects TRBV10-3 to TRBJ1-1; weak D call: TRBD1 (6 bases). The CDR3 has 12 amino acids. V was trimmed by 4 bases and J by 11 bases, leaving 14 bases between them. CDR1 is ENHRY and CDR2 is SYGVKD in the germline V gene. The CDR3 sequence is CAISGSQGLAFF. The CDR3 nucleotides are TGTGCCATCAGTGGGTCGCAGGGGCTTGCTTTCTTT.

As concerns this clonotype: This sequence may be a read error, since a much larger clone differs from it by one base. J is TRBJ1-5 and V is TRBV2; TRBD1 is a possible D gene (5 bases). CDR1 and CDR2 from the germline V gene are SNHLY and FYNNEI. CDR3 length equals 14 residues. The CDR3 sequence: CASKGTENNQPRHF. CDR3 in DNA: TGTGCCAGCAAGGGGACTGAAAACAATCAGCCCCGGCATTTT.

V and J are TRBV11-2 and TRBJ2-7, with TRBD2 identical over 9 bases. V was pared by 6 bases and J by 5 bases, with 11 bases of the junction left unmatched. The CDR3 totals 15 residues. Germline CDR1 and CDR2: SGHAT and FQNNGV. The CDR3 loop reads CASSHISGGPHEQYF. The CDR3 DNA is TGTGCCAGCAGTCATATCAGCGGGGGGCCCCACGAGCAGTACTTC.